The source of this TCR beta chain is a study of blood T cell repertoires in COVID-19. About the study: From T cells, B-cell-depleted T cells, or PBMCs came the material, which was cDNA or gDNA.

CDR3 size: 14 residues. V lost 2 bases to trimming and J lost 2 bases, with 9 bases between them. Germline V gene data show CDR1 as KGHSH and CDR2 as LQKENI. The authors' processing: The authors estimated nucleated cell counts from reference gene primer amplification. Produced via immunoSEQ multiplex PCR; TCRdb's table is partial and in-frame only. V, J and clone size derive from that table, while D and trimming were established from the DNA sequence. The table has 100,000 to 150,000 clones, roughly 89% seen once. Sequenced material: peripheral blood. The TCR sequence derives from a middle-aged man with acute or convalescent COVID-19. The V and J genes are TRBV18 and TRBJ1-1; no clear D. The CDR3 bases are TGTGCCAGCTCACCAGGGAGCCCCAACACTGAAGCTTTCTTT. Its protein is CASSPGSPNTEAFF.